This T cell receptor (beta chain) appears in the sequencing data of a study of regulatory T cells in long-lasting Graves disease. In building TCR beta libraries, iRepertoire HTBI primers were used together with Arm-PCR of CDR3 regions. TCRdb called the multiplex PCR reads again in MiXCR, with one record for every CDR3 protein. This sample has around 400,000 distinct CDR3 sequences; around 20% occur once, and the top ten carry approximately 15%. The CDR3 is 15 amino acids. The ends were cut back, 5 bases at V and 2 bases at J, with 15 bases in the middle. Germline V gene data show CDR1 as KGHSH and CDR2 as LQKENI. The time point denotes: persistent/refractory GD, antithyroid drugs over 5 years with positive TRAb. Preparation of the TCR library used RNA extracted from PBMCs.

The sequenced sample was peripheral blood mononuclear cells (PBMCs), obtained when the disease was refractory, from a patient treated with antithyroid drugs. The source of this sequence is a female donor with Graves disease. The chain recombines TRBV18 with TRBJ1-1; D is undetermined. The CDR3 DNA sequence: TGTGCCAGCTCAGAATCACCCGGGGTCAACACTGAAGCTTTCTTT. Its translation is CASSESPGVNTEAFF.